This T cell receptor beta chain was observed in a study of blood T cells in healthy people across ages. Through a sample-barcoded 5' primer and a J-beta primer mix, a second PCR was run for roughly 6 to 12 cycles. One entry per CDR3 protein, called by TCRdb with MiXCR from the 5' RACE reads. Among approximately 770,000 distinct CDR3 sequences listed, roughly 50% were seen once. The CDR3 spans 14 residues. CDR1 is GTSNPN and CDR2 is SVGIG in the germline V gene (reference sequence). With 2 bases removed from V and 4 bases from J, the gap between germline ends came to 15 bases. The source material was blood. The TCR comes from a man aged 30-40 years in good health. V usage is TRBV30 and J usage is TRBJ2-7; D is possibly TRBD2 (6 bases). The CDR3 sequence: CAWSSGTATYEQYF. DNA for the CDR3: TGTGCCTGGAGTTCCGGGACTGCGACATACGAGCAGTACTTC.